The sequence of this T cell receptor (beta chain) was determined in a study of cytomegalovirus exposure and HLA in healthy donors. Germline V CDR1 and CDR2: GTSNPN, SVGIG (reference sequence). This CDR3 is 14 amino acids long. Germline trimming cut 4 bases from V and 7 bases from J; bases unmatched to any gene: 10. Use of 60 Vbeta and 13 Jbeta primers characterized the PCR. Per the study methods: Counted up in a later analysis, unique TCR beta chains came to around 80 million, with some 9.9 million shared. Sequencing was performed with immunoSEQ multiplex PCR; in TCRdb, only in-frame clones are kept and a portion is missing. Clone size and V and J calls were adopted from that table, with D and trimming inferred from the DNA. Its clone listing holds about 39,000 clones. A word on this clone: What it recognizes is unknown.

Overall study results and limits: High sensitivity and specificity were reportedly achieved when the classifier diagnosed cytomegalovirus status. Overall, roughly 150 TCR beta chains were annotated as cytomegalovirus-associated. Earlier analysis looked at TCR beta V segments, and most were productive about 90% or about 30% of the time.

The sample taken for sequencing was PBMCs. This clonotype originated in a woman in her twenties or thirties in good health and CMV-seropositive. The rearrangement uses TRBV30 and TRBJ2-7; 10 bases map to TRBD1. The CDR3 reads CAWKGQGLGGEQYF. The CDR3 DNA sequence: TGTGCCTGGAAGGGACAGGGGCTTGGGGGGGAGCAGTACTTC.